One T cell receptor beta chain is described in this entry. This clonotype turned up a few times. Its binding antigen is unknown. Qualities for individual bases were not recorded, and no much larger clone is one base off. The time point label, read with the paper, signifies: patch test 1, 2 weeks after DPC sensitization. The meaning of the sample's treatment or condition label: therapeutic diphenylcyclopropenone sensitization with weekly scalp DPC. At each patch-test visit, blood was drawn before the patch test was applied. Patients were eligible if aged 18 to 70, diagnosed with alopecia and judged suitable for DPC therapy, and pregnant patients were excluded. Total RNA was extracted from unfractionated whole blood that had been collected in Tempus Blood RNA tubes. Library preparation used RACE. The sample was run on a NextSeq 500. Library preparation attached unique molecular identifiers to individual cDNA molecules for quantitative, reproducible TCR counting. For every blood RNA sample, sequencing covered both the TCR alpha and TCR beta chains. Per the source publication's procedure: A median of about 87,000 TCRs per sample was observed, with a range of about 20,000 to 750,000. The Decombinator software suite was used to annotate V, J and CDR3 in the TCR reads. Every sample was subsampled to the same number of TCRs (28,000) for the PS versus PT1 abundance plots. Expanded TCRs were defined as absent before sensitization and observed at least eight times at the 2-week time point. TCRdb handled the public reads itself, with Q25 trimming in fastp and clone calling in MiXCR, and kept productive beta chains. Each entry merges the rows of one CDR3 protein and shows their most common DNA and genes. TCRdb, rather than the study authors, made the V and J calls. The sample table contains 85,000 or so distinct CDR3 sequences; only one count was recorded for 9.5% to 12% of them. The top ten hold about 4.2% of the sample.

The V end gives up 3 bases and the J end 9 bases, leaving 5 bases in the junction not matched to a gene. The CDR3 runs 14 amino acids, cysteine and phenylalanine included. Of the read, only the CDR3 DNA is kept; its 42 bases are in frame from base 1. The germline V gene encodes CDR1 ENHRY and CDR2 SYGVKD. The sample belongs to a study of human T cells and chemical hapten exposure (dated by TCRdb to about 2021). Regarding the research as a whole: For sensitization, 2% DPC in acetone was applied to a roughly 2 cm by roughly 2 cm area of upper inner arm skin. Throughout the roughly 23-week study period, patients were also given weekly therapeutic DPC doses on the scalp. Patch tests used Finn chambers with 0.01% DPC on the upper back, scored after 6 days by International Contact Dermatitis Research Group standards. Most of the patients in the cohort were female, and the cohort covered alopecia areata with under or over 50% scalp involvement, alopecia totalis and alopecia universalis. Libraries were pooled for sequencing, and variation in per-sample TCR yields was attributed mainly to small differences in library volumes within the pool. In alopecia patients, the study followed how the peripheral blood TCR repertoire changed in vivo over primary and secondary sensitization to diphenylcyclopropenone (DPC), a hapten. Blood samples were taken from patients before sensitization (week 0) and at 2, 6 and about 24 weeks after DPC sensitization. Twenty-nine alopecia patients provided blood for TCR sequencing at one to four time points (pre-sensitization, 2, 6 and 24 weeks).

General study outcomes and caveats: The number of TCRs above 1 in 1000 frequency did not change with DPC sensitization; there was no evidence of global repertoire structure alterations. The number of PT1 expanded TCRs positively correlated with patch test score, significant at thresholds 8, 16 and 32 but not 4. Repeated subsampling changed both the strength of the expansion versus patch-test correlation and the threshold at which the correlation became significant. Alopecia, a presumed autoimmune disease, was present in all patients, so the immune response of the patients might differ from that of healthy individuals. Expanded TCRs formed significantly more large CDR3 similarity clusters than pre-sensitization or healthy control sets, consistent with antigen-driven responses.

The clonotype was recovered from a woman in her forties or fifties with alopecia areata. Some clones in this sample may be carry-over from other donors' samples. The source was whole blood, collected in connection with sensitization to the hapten diphenylcyclopropenone (DPC). The rearranged segments are TRBV10-3 and TRBJ1-6; TRBD1 fits 7 bases in the junction. Read as DNA, the sequence is TGTGCCATCAGTGACAGGCAGGGGGGTTCACCCCTCCACTTT. Its product reads: CAISDRQGGSPLHF.